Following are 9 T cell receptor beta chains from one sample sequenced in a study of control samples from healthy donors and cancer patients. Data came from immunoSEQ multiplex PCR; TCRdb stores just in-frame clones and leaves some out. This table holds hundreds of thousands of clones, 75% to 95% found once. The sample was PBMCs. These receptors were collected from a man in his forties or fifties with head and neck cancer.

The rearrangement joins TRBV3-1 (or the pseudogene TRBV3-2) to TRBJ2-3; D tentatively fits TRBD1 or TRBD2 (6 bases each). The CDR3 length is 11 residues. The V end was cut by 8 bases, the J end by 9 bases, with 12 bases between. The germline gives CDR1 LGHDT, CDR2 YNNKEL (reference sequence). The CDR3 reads CASQGGSTQYF. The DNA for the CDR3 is TGTGCCAGCCAAGGGGGGTCCACGCAGTATTTT.

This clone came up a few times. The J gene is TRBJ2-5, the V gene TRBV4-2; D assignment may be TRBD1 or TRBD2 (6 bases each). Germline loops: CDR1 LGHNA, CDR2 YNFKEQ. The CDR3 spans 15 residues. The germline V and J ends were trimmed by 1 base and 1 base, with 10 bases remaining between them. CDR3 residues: CASSQAGGGQETQYF. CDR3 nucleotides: TGTGCCAGCAGCCAAGCTGGAGGGGGCCAAGAGACCCAGTACTTC.

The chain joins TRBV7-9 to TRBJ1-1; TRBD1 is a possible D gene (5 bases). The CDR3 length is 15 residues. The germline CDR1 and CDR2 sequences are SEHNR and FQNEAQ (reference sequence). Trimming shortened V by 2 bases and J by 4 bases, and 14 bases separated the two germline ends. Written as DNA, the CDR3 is TGTGCCAGCAGCTTATACCGAGATGGGGGCACTGAAGCTTTCTTT. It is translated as CASSLYRDGGTEAFF.

The chain's CDR3 is CASSLGLGGQPQHF. CDR3 sequence (DNA): TGTGCCAGCAGTTTAGGTCTTGGGGGACAGCCCCAGCATTTT. The chain carries TRBV28 and TRBJ1-5, with a possible D match to TRBD1 (5 bases). Trimming removed 2 bases at V and 7 bases at J, with 12 bases between. Germline V lookup: CDR1 MDHEN, CDR2 SYDVKM. This CDR3 has 14 amino acids.

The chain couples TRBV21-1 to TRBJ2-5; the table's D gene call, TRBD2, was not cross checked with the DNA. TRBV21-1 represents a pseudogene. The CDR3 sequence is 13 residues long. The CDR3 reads CASKTSGRETQYF. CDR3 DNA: TGTGCCAGCAAAACTAGCGGGAGAGAGACCCAGTACTTC.

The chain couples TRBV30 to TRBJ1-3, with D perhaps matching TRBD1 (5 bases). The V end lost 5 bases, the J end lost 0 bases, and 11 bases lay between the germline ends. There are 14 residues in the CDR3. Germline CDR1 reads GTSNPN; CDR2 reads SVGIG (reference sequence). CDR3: CAWVGDTSGNTIYF. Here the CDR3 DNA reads TGTGCCTGGGTGGGGGATACCTCTGGAAACACCATATATTTT. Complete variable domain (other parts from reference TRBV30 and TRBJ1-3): SQTIHQWPATLVQPVGSPLSLECTVEGTSNPNLYWYRQAAGRGLQLLFYSVGIGQISSEVPQNLSASRPQDRQFILSSKKLLLSDSGFYLCAWVGDTSGNTIYFGEGSWLTVV.

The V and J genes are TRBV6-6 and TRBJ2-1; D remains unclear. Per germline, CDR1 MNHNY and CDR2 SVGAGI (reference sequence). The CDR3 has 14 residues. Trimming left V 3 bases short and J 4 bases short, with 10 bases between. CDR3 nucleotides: TGTGCCAGCAGTTATATAAGGGAATACAATGAGCAGTTCTTC. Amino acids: CASSYIREYNEQFF.

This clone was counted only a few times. DNA of the CDR3: TGTGCCAGCAGTGCCTTGGGAGGATATGGCTACACCTTC. It codes for CASSALGGYGYTF. The chain joins TRBV12-3 or TRBV12-4 to TRBJ1-2; no clear D gene. Trimming removed 5 bases from V and 5 bases from J, with 12 bases in between. The CDR3 has 13 residues.

CDR3 in DNA: TGTGCCAGCAGTTTAGACAGGAAGAATGAAAAACTGTTTTTT. Translation: CASSLDRKNEKLFF. This chain joins TRBV28 and TRBJ1-4; possibly TRBD1 for D (6 bases). The CDR3 runs 14 residues. Germline CDR1 and CDR2: MDHEN and SYDVKM. Trimming took 2 bases from V and 5 from J, leaving 9 bases between them.